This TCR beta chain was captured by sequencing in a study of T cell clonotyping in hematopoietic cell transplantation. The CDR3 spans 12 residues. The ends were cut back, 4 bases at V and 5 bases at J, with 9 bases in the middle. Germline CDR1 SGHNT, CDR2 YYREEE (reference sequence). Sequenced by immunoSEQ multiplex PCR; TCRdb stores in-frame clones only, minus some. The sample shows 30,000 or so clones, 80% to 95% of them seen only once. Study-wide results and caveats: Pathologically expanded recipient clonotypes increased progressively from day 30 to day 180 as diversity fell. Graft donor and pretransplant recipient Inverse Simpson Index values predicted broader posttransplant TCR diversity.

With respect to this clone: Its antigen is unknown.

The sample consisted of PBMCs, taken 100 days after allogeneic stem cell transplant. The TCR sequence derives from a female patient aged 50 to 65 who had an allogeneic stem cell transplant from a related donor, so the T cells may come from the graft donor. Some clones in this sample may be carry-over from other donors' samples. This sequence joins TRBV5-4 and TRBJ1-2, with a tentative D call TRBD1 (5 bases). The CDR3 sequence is CASSLGTYGYTF. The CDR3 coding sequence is TGTGCCAGCAGCCTGGGGACGTATGGCTACACCTTC.